A single sample gave rise to the 18 T cell receptor beta chains below, sequenced in a study of cytomegalovirus exposure and HLA in healthy donors. A multiplex PCR was run with 60 Vbeta primers and 13 Jbeta primers. Some clones are missing from TCRdb's copy, which holds only in-frame ones; the method was immunoSEQ multiplex PCR. Of around 160,000 clones in the sample, around three quarters were seen once. The sequenced material came from PBMCs. Every receptor here comes from a woman in her 40s in good health and CMV-seronegative.

The chain carries TRBV4-1 and TRBJ2-3, with TRBD1 identical over 8 bases. This CDR3 is built from 16 residues. V shed 3 bases and J 6 bases; nucleotides not matched to a gene: 11. Looked up from germline, CDR1 is MGHRA and CDR2 is YSYEKL. In nucleotides, the CDR3 is TGCGCCAGCAGCCACTTTGACAGGGGCCCTGGGGATACGCAGTATTTT. Translating gives CASSHFDRGPGDTQYF.

The chain combines TRBV14 with TRBJ2-5; the match to TRBD1 covers 10 bases. The CDR3 sequence is 14 residues long. The trim removed 4 bases at V and 5 bases at J, leaving 4 bases unmatched. Per the germline V gene, CDR1 is SGHDN and CDR2 is FVKESK. The CDR3 spells CASSRTGGLETQYF. The CDR3 DNA reads TGTGCCAGCAGCCGGACAGGGGGTTTGGAGACCCAGTACTTC.

This chain connects TRBV19 to TRBJ1-1; D unresolved. CDR3 size: 16 residues. V was cut by 4 bases and J by 0 bases, with 15 bases left in between. Per germline, CDR1 LNHDA and CDR2 SQIVND (reference sequence). Written as DNA, the CDR3 is TGTGCCAGTAGTACGGGGATATCCGCCTTGAACACTGAAGCTTTCTTT. This encodes CASSTGISALNTEAFF.

The chain joins TRBV7-3 to TRBJ2-3, with TRBD2 as a possible D gene (6 bases). The CDR3 has 14 residues. Germline V gene sequence: CDR1 SGHTA, CDR2 FQGTGA. The V end lost 5 bases, the J end lost 3 bases, and 12 bases lay between the germline ends. This CDR3 reads CASSRTGLTDTQYF. The CDR3 DNA sequence: TGTGCCAGCAGCCGCACAGGACTAACAGATACGCAGTATTTT.

The chain couples TRBV30 to TRBJ2-7; a weak D match, TRBD2 (5 bases). CDR1 GTSNPN and CDR2 SVGIG come from the germline V gene (reference sequence). The CDR3 runs 12 residues. Trimming took off 2 bases at V and 6 bases at J, with 11 bases between the two ends. CDR3 nucleotides: TGTGCCTGGAGTCGAGGAGGAGGCGAGCAGTACTTC. It codes for CAWSRGGGEQYF.

V and J are TRBV6-1 and TRBJ2-7, with 8 bases fitting TRBD1. Losses at the gene ends were 11 bases for V and 0 bases for J; bases not matched to a gene: 12. The germline CDR1 and CDR2 sequences are MNHNS and SASEGT. This CDR3 region has 15 residues. The CDR3 loop reads CAGSPRQGASYEQYF. The CDR3 DNA reads TGTGCCGGATCCCCGCGGCAGGGGGCCTCCTACGAGCAGTACTTC.

The chain links TRBV5-1 to TRBJ2-2; 10 bases map to TRBD1. Germline CDR1 SGHRS, CDR2 YFSETQ. This CDR3 has 16 residues. Unmatched junction bases numbered 10, after V lost 4 bases and J lost 7 bases. The CDR3 sequence: CASSPSGQGGNGELFF. The CDR3 DNA is TGCGCCAGCAGCCCCTCCGGACAGGGGGGTAACGGGGAGCTGTTTTTT. Using reference TRBV5-1 and TRBJ2-2 for the parts outside the CDR3, the full variable domain is KAGVTQTPRYLIKTRGQQVTLSCSPISGHRSVSWYQQTPGQGLQFLFEYFSETQRNKGNFPGRFSGRQFSNSRSEMNVSTLELGDSALYLCASSPSGQGGNGELFFGEGSRLTVL.

The gene calls are TRBV29-1 and TRBJ1-4; TRBD1 matches 10 bases. V trimming: 4 bases; J trimming: 6 bases; junction bases outside the gene matches: 5. The CDR3 length is 14 residues. Germline CDR1 and CDR2: SQVTM and ANQGSEA. CDR3 region: CSVGSGTGDEKLFF. The CDR3 DNA sequence: TGCAGCGTTGGATCTGGGACAGGGGATGAAAAACTGTTTTTT. The full variable domain, rest sourced from reference TRBV29-1 and TRBJ1-4, is SAVISQKPSRDICQRGTSLTIQCQVDSQVTMMFWYRQQPGQSLTLIATANQGSEATYESGFVIDKFPISRPNLTFSTLTVSNMSPEDSSIYLCSVGSGTGDEKLFFGSGTQLSVL.

Of note for this clone: The junction shows a germline mismatch at one end, possibly a read error. This chain uses TRBV7-9 with TRBJ1-5, with TRBD1 as a possible D gene (5 bases). This CDR3 contains 12 residues. The germline gives CDR1 SEHNR, CDR2 FQNEAQ (reference sequence). The CDR3 loop is CSSSQTDQPQHF. In DNA, the CDR3 is TGTTCCAGCAGCCAGACAGATCAGCCCCAGCATTTT.

The rearrangement uses TRBV2 and TRBJ1-4; 7 nucleotides line up with TRBD1. Germline values: CDR1 SNHLY, CDR2 FYNNEI. V lost 1 base to trimming and J lost 6 bases; unmatched junction nucleotides: 5. The CDR3 loop spans 15 amino acids. The DNA for the CDR3 is TGTGCCAGCAGTGAAGGGGGGACAGACCATGAAAAACTGTTTTTT. Translation: CASSEGGTDHEKLFF.

The rearrangement uses TRBV7-9 and TRBJ2-3, with D possibly matching TRBD2 (7 bases). The V gene's germline CDR1 is SEHNR and CDR2 FQNEAQ (reference sequence). The length of the CDR3 is 17 residues. Trimming cost V 4 bases and J 0 bases, with 17 bases left between them. CDR3 in amino acids: CASSYFAGAYSTDTQYF. The CDR3 nucleotides read TGTGCCAGCAGCTATTTTGCGGGGGCCTATAGCACAGATACGCAGTATTTT.

The gene calls are TRBV10-3 and TRBJ1-4; maybe TRBD1 (5 bases). The CDR3 contains 14 residues. V lost 2 bases and J 4 bases, leaving 8 bases between the germline ends. The germline V gene has CDR1 ENHRY and CDR2 SYGVKD. CDR3 loop: CAISEGGDNEKLFF. The CDR3 nucleotides are TGTGCCATCAGTGAGGGAGGGGATAATGAAAAACTGTTTTTT.

V and J are TRBV6-1 and TRBJ2-7; possible D gene TRBD1, 6 bases. Germline V gene data show CDR1 as MNHNS and CDR2 as SASEGT. V was shortened by 4 bases and J by 2 bases, with 6 bases between the two germline ends. CDR3 length: 12 amino acids. The chain's CDR3 is CASSGTAYEQYF. CDR3 bases: TGTGCCAGCAGTGGGACAGCCTACGAGCAGTACTTC.

This clone was recorded only once. The CDR3 coding sequence is TGTGCCAGCAGTGGAAGAGAACTAGTGGCGGCCGAGCAGTACTTC. It codes for CASSGRELVAAEQYF. This chain uses TRBV2 with TRBJ2-7; the D gene is possibly TRBD2 (5 bases). The CDR3 has 15 amino acids. Germline V gene lookup returns CDR1 SNHLY and CDR2 FYNNEI. V was trimmed by 4 bases and J by 6 bases, leaving 19 bases between them. Full variable domain (missing parts from reference TRBV2 and TRBJ2-7): EPEVTQTPSHQVTQMGQEVILRCVPISNHLYFYWYRQILGQKVEFLVSFYNNEISEKSEIFDDQFSVERPDGSNFTLKIRSTKLEDSAMYFCASSGRELVAAEQYFGPGTRLTVT.

This chain uses TRBV28 with TRBJ2-7; D is uncertain. Germline assignment: CDR1 MDHEN and CDR2 SYDVKM. V was cut by 4 bases and J by 6 bases, with 10 bases left in between. This CDR3 comprises 12 residues. The CDR3 DNA reads TGTGCCAGCAGTTCGTATCTAAGCGAGCAGTACTTC. It codes for CASSSYLSEQYF. Drawing the rest from reference TRBV28 and TRBJ2-7, the complete variable domain is DVKVTQSSRYLVKRTGEKVFLECVQDMDHENMFWYRQDPGLGLRLIYFSYDVKMKEKGDIPEGYSVSREKKERFSLILESASTNQTSMYLCASSSYLSEQYFGPGTRLTVT.

In its sample, this clone was seen once. CDR3 bases: TGTGCCAGCAGCCAAGACGGGGTCGGGGAGCTGTTTTTT. As protein: CASSQDGVGELFF. This chain joins TRBV4-2 and TRBJ2-2; D perhaps matches TRBD2 (5 bases). Germline V lookup: CDR1 LGHNA, CDR2 YNFKEQ. V shed 0 bases and J shed 7 bases, with 6 bases lying between them. The CDR3 totals 13 residues.

The CDR3, as DNA: TGTGCCAGCAGCCGCGGACGGGCGGGAGGGCCGAGGGAGACCCAGTACTTC. Translated, it gives CASSRGRAGGPRETQYF. The rearrangement uses TRBV5-8 and TRBJ2-5; 9 nucleotides align to TRBD2. The trim removed 4 bases at V and 5 bases at J, leaving 15 bases unmatched. CDR1 is SGHTS, CDR2 YDEGEE, per germline. CDR3 length: 17 residues. The entire variable domain, with the rest obtained from reference TRBV5-8 and TRBJ2-5, is as follows: EAGVTQSPTHLIKTRGQQATLRCSPISGHTSVYWYQQALGLGLQFLLWYDEGEERNRGNFPPRFSGRQFPNYSSELNVNALELEDSALYLCASSRGRAGGPRETQYFGPGTRLLVL.

This rearrangement joins TRBV5-1 to TRBJ2-3; the match to TRBD2 covers 7 bases. The CDR3 is 16 residues long. The germline V gene has CDR1 SGHRS and CDR2 YFSETQ. The trim removed 0 bases at V and 13 bases at J, leaving 17 bases unmatched. The CDR3 protein is CASSLAEAGGGIVEYF. The DNA for the CDR3 is TGCGCCAGCAGCTTGGCCGAGGCTGGGGGGGGGATCGTTGAGTATTTT.